This T cell receptor (beta chain) was sequenced in a study of molecular identifiers for immune sequencing clone quantification. General study findings and limits: Naive cells had under 1% of molecules in clones above 20 RNA copies, effectors over 99%. Same-barcode identical TCR molecules could make highly expanded clones look smaller than they are. The study reportedly detected spiked Jurkat TCR RNA from one cell among around 970,000 naive cells.

Germline CDR1 reads MNHEY; CDR2 reads SVGEGT. The CDR3 is 11 residues long. V was trimmed by 2 bases and J by 8 bases, leaving 4 bases between them. This clonotype came up a few times. The antigen remains unidentified. TCRdb recomputed calls from the PCR reads with MiXCR, one row per CDR3 protein. The sample lists about 640,000 distinct CDR3 sequences; about 20% were seen once. The specimen was naive CD8+ T cells from blood, with Jurkat cell RNA spiked in. Subset meaning: FACS-sorted CD8+CD4-CCR7+CD45RA+ naive T cells. The TCR was taken from a human donor in good health. Some libraries in this study had Jurkat cell RNA spiked in. The rearrangement uses TRBV6-2 or TRBV6-3 and TRBJ2-1; D gene uncertain. The CDR3 is CASSYPDEQFF. CDR3 coding DNA: TGTGCCAGCAGTTACCCCGATGAGCAGTTCTTC.